These 16 T cell receptor beta chains share one sample of origin, sequenced in a study of blood T cells in healthy people across ages. Combining a sample-barcoded 5' primer with a J-beta primer mix, a second PCR ran for about 7 to 11 cycles. MiXCR, applied by TCRdb to the 5' RACE reads, yields one record per CDR3 protein. The sample has about 760,000 distinct CDR3 sequences; around 50% are singletons. Specimen: blood. These receptors all stem from a man aged 35 to 55 in good health.

V gene TRBV5-1 combines with J gene TRBJ2-1; D remains ambiguous. V was cut by 0 bases and J by 7 bases, with 14 bases left in between. CDR1 is SGHRS and CDR2 is YFSETQ in the germline V gene. The CDR3 runs to 15 residues. This chain's CDR3 is CASSLEAEFRNEQFF. The CDR3 nucleotides read TGCGCCAGCAGCTTGGAGGCCGAATTTAGGAATGAGCAGTTCTTC.

The rearrangement links TRBV18 to TRBJ1-2; D call uncertain. Looked up from germline, CDR1 is KGHSH and CDR2 is LQKENI. Trimming removed 3 bases at V and 4 bases at J, with 21 bases between. The CDR3 spans 17 residues. CDR3 sequence: CASSPMGGEGSTYGYTF. For the CDR3, the DNA is TGTGCCAGCTCACCGATGGGAGGTGAAGGGAGTACCTATGGCTACACCTTC.

V is TRBV5-1 and J is TRBJ2-7; TRBD1 matches at 7 bases. With V trimmed by 0 bases and J by 6 bases, 9 bases remained unmatched. Germline loops: CDR1 SGHRS, CDR2 YFSETQ. The CDR3 sequence is 15 residues long. The CDR3 region is CASSLALGQNPEQYF. CDR3 sequence (DNA): TGCGCCAGCAGCTTGGCTCTGGGACAGAATCCCGAGCAGTACTTC.

This chain joins TRBV20-1 and TRBJ2-1; D might be TRBD2 (5 bases). V was pared by 5 bases and J by 3 bases, with 17 bases between. CDR1 DFQATT and CDR2 SNEGSKA come from the germline V gene (reference sequence). This CDR3 has 15 residues. The CDR3 sequence: CSAPGGQSRYNEQFF. The CDR3 DNA is TGCAGTGCTCCAGGAGGTCAAAGCCGCTACAATGAGCAGTTCTTC.

This CDR3 reads CASSLPGLAGGMYF. The CDR3 DNA reads TGTGCCAGCAGCCTGCCGGGACTAGCGGGAGGGATGTACTTC. The V call is TRBV11-1, the J call TRBJ2-5; the match to TRBD2 covers 16 bases. Germline V lookup: CDR1 SGHAT, CDR2 FQDESV (reference sequence). V shed 5 bases and J 13 bases; nucleotides not matched to a gene: 7. The CDR3 totals 14 residues.

The chain uses TRBV28 and TRBJ2-6; no clear D gene. Germline V gene lookup returns CDR1 MDHEN and CDR2 SYDVKM. The CDR3 spans 16 residues. With 7 bases removed from V and 2 bases from J, the gap between germline ends came to 15 bases. CDR3 coding DNA: TGTGCCAGCACCCAGGCCTCCAGCGCTGGGGCCAACGTCCTGACTTTC. Translation gives CASTQASSAGANVLTF.

The gene calls are TRBV7-8 and TRBJ2-7, with TRBD2 identical over 8 bases. The CDR3 runs 16 residues. Germline loops: CDR1 SGHVS, CDR2 FQNEAQ. V lost 4 bases to trimming and J lost 2 bases; unmatched junction nucleotides: 10. The DNA of the CDR3 is TGTGCCAGCAGCTGGACTAGCCGGGGACCCACCTACGAGCAGTACTTC. Residues: CASSWTSRGPTYEQYF.

The chain uses TRBV29-1 and TRBJ1-1; maybe TRBD1 (6 bases). V dropped 6 bases and J dropped 0 bases, with 14 bases sitting between them. Germline-derived CDR1 and CDR2 are SQVTM and ANQGSEA. The CDR3 runs 14 residues. This CDR3 reads CSVFGGPLNTEAFF. The CDR3 DNA reads as TGCAGCGTCTTCGGGGGGCCCCTGAACACTGAAGCTTTCTTT.

V gene TRBV6-2 or TRBV6-3 combines with J gene TRBJ2-5; TRBD2 matches 15 bases. Germline loops: CDR1 MNHEY, CDR2 SVGEGT. The CDR3 has 16 amino acids. V was clipped by 6 bases and J by 3 bases; unmatched bases: 5. CDR3 DNA: TGTGCCAGCAGACCAGGACTAGCGGGGGGGAAAGAGACCCAGTACTTC. It translates to CASRPGLAGGKETQYF.

This clonotype was observed a handful of times. Germline is not matched at one junction end, which may reflect a read error. The gene calls are TRBV7-2 and TRBJ1-1; D is perhaps TRBD1 (6 bases). The CDR3 is 14 amino acids. Germline CDR1 is SGHTA and CDR2 is FQGNSA. The CDR3 sequence is CASSTRQENTEAFF. For the CDR3, the DNA is TGTGCTAGCAGCACGAGACAGGAAAACACTGAAGCTTTCTTT.

The chain has TRBV7-9 and TRBJ2-5; 8 nucleotides match TRBD1. The J segment lost 0 bases and the V segment lost 4 bases, leaving 1 base of the junction unmatched. Per germline, CDR1 SEHNR and CDR2 FQNEAQ (reference sequence). The CDR3 consists of 14 residues. Here the CDR3 DNA reads TGTGCCAGCAGCTGGGGACAGGACCAAGAGACCCAGTACTTC. Protein: CASSWGQDQETQYF.

This clonotype appeared a few times. J is TRBJ2-3 and V is TRBV5-1; TRBD1 agrees at 10 bases. The germline CDR1 and CDR2 sequences are SGHRS and YFSETQ. This CDR3 region has 15 residues. V trimming: 4 bases; J trimming: 5 bases; junction bases outside the gene matches: 7. CDR3 sequence: CASSQEGQGIDTQYF. In DNA, the CDR3 is TGCGCCAGCAGCCAAGAGGGACAGGGGATAGATACGCAGTATTTT.

This rearrangement joins TRBV12-3 or TRBV12-4 to TRBJ1-4; the D is unclear. Trimming cost V 6 bases and J 7 bases, with 12 bases left between them. This CDR3 spans 13 amino acids. The CDR3 is CASREVISEKLFF. CDR3 bases: TGTGCCAGCAGAGAGGTTATAAGTGAAAAACTGTTTTTT.

As DNA, the CDR3 is TGTGCCACCAGCAGAGACTCATCCTATGGCTACACCTTC. It codes for CATSRDSSYGYTF. The rearrangement uses TRBV15 and TRBJ1-2; D is uncertain. From germline, CDR1 is LNHNV and CDR2 YYDKDF (reference sequence). The CDR3 sequence is 13 residues long. The V gene lost 0 bases and the J gene lost 4 bases, with 6 bases spanning the gap.

The chain employs TRBV6-1 and TRBJ1-5; maybe TRBD1 (6 bases). The CDR3 is made up of 15 amino acids. Per the germline V gene, CDR1 is MNHNS and CDR2 is SASEGT. Trimming took 10 bases from V and 1 from J, leaving 17 bases between them. The CDR3 sequence: CATQSQGRSNQPQHF. The CDR3 nucleotides read TGTGCCACCCAATCTCAGGGGAGGAGCAATCAGCCCCAGCATTTT.

The chain has TRBV6-2 or TRBV6-3 and TRBJ2-7, with 10 bases fitting TRBD2. The germline V gene has CDR1 MNHEY and CDR2 SVGEGT. The CDR3 has 14 residues. V lost 7 bases and J lost 0; bases outside the gene matches: 3. CDR3 bases: TGTGCCAGCACCGGACTAGCGGACTCCTACGAGCAGTACTTC. Protein: CASTGLADSYEQYF.